The 9 T cell receptor beta chains given below trace back to one sample, sequenced in a study of T cells after yellow fever vaccination. MiXCR, applied by TCRdb to the 5' RACE reads, yields one record per CDR3 protein. The table lists about 630,000 distinct CDR3 sequences, about 12% of them singletons, with just under 15% in the top ten. Specimen: PBMCs, collected on the day of the yellow fever booster vaccination. The receptor source for this set is a young man who received the YFV17D yellow fever vaccine.

The chain joins TRBV7-2 to TRBJ2-7; a weak D match, TRBD2 (6 bases). CDR1 SGHTA and CDR2 FQGNSA come from the germline V gene. This CDR3 has 13 residues. Trimming took 3 bases from V and 7 from J, leaving 13 bases between them. The CDR3 region has the DNA TGTGCCAGCAGCTTTTCGGGAGAAGATGAGCAGTACTTC. Translating gives CASSFSGEDEQYF.

In this sample, this clonotype turned up many times. The rearrangement joins TRBV30 to TRBJ2-2, with 9 nucleotides matching TRBD1. V trimming: 4 bases; J trimming: 5 bases; junction bases outside the gene matches: 8. This CDR3 contains 15 residues. Germline loops: CDR1 GTSNPN, CDR2 SVGIG (reference sequence). Here the CDR3 reads CAWMVRTGATGELFF. The CDR3 nucleotides read TGTGCCTGGATGGTTAGGACAGGGGCGACCGGGGAGCTGTTTTTT.

This clonotype was observed a handful of times. The chain recombines TRBV30 with TRBJ1-1; a possible D gene is TRBD1 (5 bases). The CDR3 has 14 residues. Germline lookup yields CDR1 GTSNPN and CDR2 SVGIG (reference sequence). The V and J ends lost 3 bases and 5 bases respectively, with 16 bases between them. The CDR3, as DNA: TGTGCCTGGAGGGTCGGGGGATCCCTGACTGAAGCTTTCTTT. It codes for CAWRVGGSLTEAFF.

The V call is TRBV15, the J call TRBJ2-7; no definite D call. V was shortened by 7 bases and J by 4 bases, with 17 bases between the two germline ends. The germline V gene encodes CDR1 LNHNV and CDR2 YYDKDF (reference sequence). The CDR3 loop spans 14 amino acids. This chain's CDR3 is CATIDWGSYYEQYF. CDR3 DNA: TGTGCCACCATCGATTGGGGTAGTTATTACGAGCAGTACTTC.

The CDR3 spells CASSHRVRSGTGELFF. Written as DNA, the CDR3 is TGTGCCAGCAGCCATAGGGTCCGGAGCGGAACCGGGGAGCTGTTTTTT. The V call is TRBV7-9, the J call TRBJ2-2, with a weak D call TRBD2 (5 bases). Germline values: CDR1 SEHNR, CDR2 FQNEAQ (reference sequence). The CDR3 is 16 residues long. V lost 5 bases to trimming and J lost 5 bases, with 18 bases between them.

The J gene is TRBJ1-6, the V gene TRBV27, with D unclear. Deletions cut 9 bases from V and 9 bases from J, with 12 bases between. The CDR3 totals 12 residues. CDR1 and CDR2 from the germline V gene are MNHEY and SMNVEV (reference sequence). This chain's CDR3 is CASRAGFSPLHF. The CDR3 DNA reads TGTGCCAGTCGAGCGGGGTTTTCACCCCTCCACTTT.

This clonotype occurred many times. This chain joins TRBV4-2 and TRBJ1-2; D gene ambiguous. This CDR3 spans 12 amino acids. V was shortened by 1 base and J by 2 bases, with 2 bases between the two germline ends. Germline CDR1 reads LGHNA; CDR2 reads YNFKEQ. The CDR3 nucleotides read TGTGCCAGCAGCCAAGCAAACTATGGCTACACCTTC. It translates to CASSQANYGYTF.

This clonotype was counted many times. V gene TRBV5-6 combines with J gene TRBJ2-3; D gene uncertain. This CDR3 comprises 13 residues. V dropped 3 bases and J dropped 8 bases, with 13 bases sitting between them. Looked up from germline, CDR1 is SGHDT and CDR2 is YYEEEE. The chain's CDR3 is CASSSRLGATQYF. The CDR3 nucleotides read TGTGCCAGCAGCTCCAGACTCGGTGCTACGCAGTATTTT.

A note on this clonotype: At one boundary the junction diverges from the germline segment, which might be a read error. V gene TRBV19 combines with J gene TRBJ2-5; TRBD1 agrees at 7 bases. This CDR3 has 14 residues. Germline V lookup: CDR1 LNHDA, CDR2 SQIVND (reference sequence). The CDR3, as DNA: TGTGCCAGTAGTATAGGGGGACAGCAAGACACCCAGTACTTC. Encoded protein: CASSIGGQQDTQYF.